A selection of T cell receptor beta chains follows, all from one sample in a study of response to subunit inactivated influenza vaccine. Using its own MiXCR run on the RT-PCR reads, TCRdb lists one record per CDR3 protein. The sample lists 550,000 to 800,000 distinct CDR3 sequences; about 15% were seen once. Specimen: PBMCs from blood, collected 14 days before vaccination. These receptors were obtained from a man between 45 and 60 years old who received an inactivated influenza vaccine. Both conserved end residues are part of each CDR3.

>TRBV15|TRBJ2-7
CATSAGTFSYEQYF
>TRBV10-2|TRBJ2-6
CASRPGASSGANVLTF
>TRBV5-1|TRBJ2-2
CASSLAGPNTGELFF
>TRBV7-2|TRBJ1-1
CASSHFLGTGHSTEAFF
>TRBV7-9|TRBJ1-1
CASSNRAGDTEAFF
>TRBV4-2|TRBJ2-2
CASSQRTRVSNGELFF
>TRBV6-5|TRBJ1-5
CASSYSGFNQPQHF
>TRBV9|TRBJ1-6
CASSVGQGNNSPLHF
>TRBV28|TRBJ1-5
CASSQTDSNQPQHF
>TRBV2|TRBJ2-1
CAITLGGSGNEQFF
>TRBV12-3/TRBV12-4|TRBJ2-1
CASRLTGGLANEQFF
>TRBV4-1|TRBJ2-2
CASSQDPTGGPTGELFF
>TRBV11-2|TRBJ2-1
CASSLVPTGSRTYNEQFF
>TRBV24-1|TRBJ2-3
CATSSAGDSTDTQYF
>TRBV11-2|TRBJ1-6
CASSLVSGPRHPPLHF
>TRBV5-8|TRBJ1-1
CASSLVLLRADRDEAFF
>TRBV5-1|TRBJ2-2
CASSRSGTSNTGELFF
>TRBV15|TRBJ2-2
CATSRVGRASGRYTGELFF
>TRBV19|TRBJ2-2
CASSTGGDTGELFF
>TRBV28|TRBJ1-1
CASSLLTGTDWNTEAFF
>TRBV29-1|TRBJ2-7
CSVGQDTYEQYF
>TRBV24-1|TRBJ1-1
CATSDHGTEAFF
>TRBV6-5|TRBJ2-7
CAVGQGAYEQYF
>TRBV12-3/TRBV12-4|TRBJ1-1
CASSLGLSTEAFF
>TRBV7-2|TRBJ2-3
CASSLLPGADTQYF
>TRBV11-2|TRBJ2-3
CASSPYPSGAYTDTQYF
>TRBV29-1|TRBJ1-1
CSVTGQGAEAFF
>TRBV3-1|TRBJ2-3
CASSQARTSGDTQYF